The clone carrying this T cell receptor beta chain was seen a handful of times. Its antigen is undetermined. Roughly 9.2 milliliters was the volume of peripheral blood drawn from each donor. RNA extraction gave at least 5.5 micrograms of total RNA per sample. The CDR3 contains 15 residues. CDR1 SGHTS and CDR2 YDEGEE come from the germline V gene. V was pared by 6 bases and J by 4 bases, with 10 bases of the junction left unmatched. The data are from a study of blood T cells in healthy people across ages. The study, taken as a whole, reports: Age advanced and TCR beta diversity per million T cells fell, roughly linearly.

A second PCR, run for about 6 to 11 cycles, used a sample-barcoded 5' primer plus a J-beta primer mix. TCRdb re-called the 5' RACE reads with MiXCR, one entry per CDR3 protein. In the table there are approximately 1.5 million distinct CDR3 sequences, roughly 32% of which are singletons. The sample comprised blood. V is TRBV5-8 and J is TRBJ1-2; 9 bases line up with TRBD1. The sequence came from a woman between 25 and 40 years old in good health. CDR3 bases: TGTGCCAGCACCCTAAACAGGGGGCAGATCTATGGCTACACCTTC. Translating it yields CASTLNRGQIYGYTF.